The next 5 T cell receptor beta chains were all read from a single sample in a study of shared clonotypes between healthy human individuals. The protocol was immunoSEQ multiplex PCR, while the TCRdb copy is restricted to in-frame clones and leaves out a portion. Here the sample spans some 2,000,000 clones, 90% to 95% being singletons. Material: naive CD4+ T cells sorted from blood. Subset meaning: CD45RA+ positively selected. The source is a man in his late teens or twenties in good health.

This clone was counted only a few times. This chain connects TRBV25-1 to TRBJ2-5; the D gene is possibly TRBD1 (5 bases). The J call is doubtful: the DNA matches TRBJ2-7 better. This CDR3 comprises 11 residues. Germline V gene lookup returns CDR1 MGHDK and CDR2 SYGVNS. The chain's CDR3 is CASGQGTEQYF. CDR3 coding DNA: TGTGCCAGCGGGCAGGGTACCGAGCAGTACTTC.

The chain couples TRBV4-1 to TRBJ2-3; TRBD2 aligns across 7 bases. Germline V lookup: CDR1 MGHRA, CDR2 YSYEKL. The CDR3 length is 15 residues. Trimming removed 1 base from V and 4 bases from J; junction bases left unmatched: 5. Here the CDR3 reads CASSQVGGVPDTQYF. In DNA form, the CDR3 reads TGCGCCAGCAGCCAAGTGGGGGGGGTGCCAGATACGCAGTATTTT.

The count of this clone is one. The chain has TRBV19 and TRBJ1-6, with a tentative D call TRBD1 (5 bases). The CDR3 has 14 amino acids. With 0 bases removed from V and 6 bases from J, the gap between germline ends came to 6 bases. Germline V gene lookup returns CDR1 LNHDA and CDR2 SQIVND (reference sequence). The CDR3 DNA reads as TGTGCCAGTAGTATAGAAGGGACTAATTCACCCCTCCACTTT. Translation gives CASSIEGTNSPLHF. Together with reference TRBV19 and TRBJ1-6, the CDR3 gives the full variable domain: DGGITQSPKYLFRKEGQNVTLSCEQNLNHDAMYWYRQDPGQGLRLIYYSQIVNDFQKGDIAEGYSVSREKKESFPLTVTSAQKNPTAFYLCASSIEGTNSPLHFGNGTRLTVT.

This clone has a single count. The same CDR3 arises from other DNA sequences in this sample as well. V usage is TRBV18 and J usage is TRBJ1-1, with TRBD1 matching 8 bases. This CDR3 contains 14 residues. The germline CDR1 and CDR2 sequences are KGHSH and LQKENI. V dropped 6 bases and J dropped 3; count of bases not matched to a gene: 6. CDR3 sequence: CASSLLQGDTEAFF. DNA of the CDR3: TGTGCCAGCTCCCTCTTACAGGGGGACACTGAAGCTTTCTTT.

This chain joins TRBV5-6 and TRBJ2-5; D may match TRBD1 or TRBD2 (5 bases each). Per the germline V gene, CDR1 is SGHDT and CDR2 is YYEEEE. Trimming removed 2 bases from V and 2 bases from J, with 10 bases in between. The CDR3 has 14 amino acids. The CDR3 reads CASSFTGPQETQYF. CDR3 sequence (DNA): TGTGCCAGCAGCTTTACGGGACCACAAGAGACCCAGTACTTC.